The entry below describes one T cell receptor (beta chain). Its target is unknown. Germline trimming cut 3 bases from V and 4 bases from J; bases unmatched to any gene: 8. The CDR3 totals 15 residues. Germline loops: CDR1 SGHNT, CDR2 YYREEE (reference sequence). TCRdb keeps only in-frame clones here, not all; method: immunoSEQ multiplex PCR. The repertoire has 800,000 to 950,000 clones, roughly 96% of them found once; the top ten carry approximately 0.2%. This sample is drawn from a study of shared clonotypes between healthy human individuals. Study observations and caveats: Sampling used blood alone; tissue repertoires probably differ.

The naive CD8 fraction comprised CD45RO-negative cells positively selected for CCR7 and excluded terminally differentiated effector memory CD45RA+ cells. The sequencing input was naive CD8+ T cells sorted from blood. The rearrangement joins TRBV5-4 to TRBJ2-7; 9 bases line up with TRBD2. This TCR was sampled from a man aged 25 to 40 in good health. CDR3 region: CASSSDTSGLYEQYF. The CDR3 DNA reads TGTGCCAGCAGCTCCGATACTAGCGGGTTGTACGAGCAGTACTTC.